The sequence of this T cell receptor (beta chain) was determined in a study of T cell responses to AZD1222 COVID-19 vaccine. Sequencing used immunoSEQ multiplex PCR; TCRdb keeps in-frame clones, though not all of them. Of about 92,000 clones listed, about nine tenths are singletons. In regard to this clone: The antigen is undetermined.

This CDR3 contains 16 residues. Germline V gene data show CDR1 as SGHAT and CDR2 as FQNNGV. The trim removed 3 bases at V and 3 bases at J, leaving 8 bases unmatched. Study-level results: With two AZD1222 doses given, Spike-specific TCR breadth and depth both rose. Repertoires were sampled only after the peak T cell response. Regions 160-218 and 743-854 held dominance among vaccine-associated CD4 TCRs, which spanned spike. Among the donors, most were white British and more were female, and clonal diversity was possibly underestimated.

This TCR was sampled from an adult in good health. The chain has TRBV11-2 and TRBJ1-3, with 7 bases identical to TRBD1. This specimen was peripheral blood, taken on day 0 of AZD1222 vaccination. The CDR3 DNA sequence: TGTGCCAGCAGCTTGGGGGCAGGGGGTTTTGGAAACACCATATATTTT. Its protein product is CASSLGAGGFGNTIYF.